A selection of T cell receptor beta chains follows, all from one sample in a study of vaccination and CD4 T cells after COVID-19. TCRdb re-called the PCR reads through MiXCR, storing one row per CDR3 protein. The table lists about 12,000 distinct CDR3 sequences, 60% of them singletons, with roughly 13% in the top ten. No antigen is known for these receptors. The sequencing sample was made of CD4+ T cells from blood, cultured in vitro. These receptors were collected from a human donor who had recovered from COVID-19. Both conserved end residues are part of each CDR3.

>TRBV28
CASSSRATNTGELFF
>TRBV7-9
CASSLVGTSEKLFF
>TRBV7-9
CASSLGGLSYEQYF
>TRBV7-2
CASSLGGTAYNEQFF
>TRBV5-1
CASSKGLAGGRAYQETQYF
>TRBV6-5
CASSSAGITGELFF
>TRBV6-1
CASSRVGQTNTGELFF
>TRBV24-1
CATSDGLRPTDTQYF
>TRBV20-1
CSARSDRGRSDTQYF
>TRBV20-1
CSAPGLAEETQYF
>TRBV6-1
CASRTDYNTGELFF
>TRBV6-2/TRBV6-3
CASSYLPGRQNYGYTF
>TRBV30
CAWSRGGRSYNSPLHF
>TRBV7-9
CASSFSGRVEWTQYF
>TRBV19
CASSIHTGNQPQHF
>TRBV20-1
CSAPTSGSFGELFF
>TRBV29-1
CSVVSRGTRYGYTF
>TRBV29-1
CSYGGGTDTQYF
>TRBV10-2
CASRADRMNTEAFF
>TRBV29-1
CSILVEGGIHEQYF
>TRBV23-1
CASRDGEYSSYNSPLHF
>TRBV20-1
CSATGQAFNQPKHF
>TRBV10-3
CAISESKVGGSVDQPQHF
>TRBV12-3/TRBV12-4
CASSFRGQRDTQYF
>TRBV20-1
CSARATSGRGETQYF
>TRBV18
CASSPLQTGTLAFF
>TRBV11-2
CASSLGRLGGYTF
>TRBV20-1
CSAPDGTSVTNSVF
>TRBV30
CAWSRDGGGETQYF
>TRBV28
CASSLSLAEGRGYGYTF
>TRBV28
CASRPRLGYTF
>TRBV2
CASRTGTNTYEQYF
>TRBV24-1
CATSDRAAEEAFF
>TRBV6-5
CASSYPTPRDSGYTF
>TRBV7-2
CASSLGFSGGNNEQFF
>TRBV2
CASRRGTGDNYGYTF
>TRBV19
CASSIAGDNSPLHF
>TRBV7-7
CASSLAVQPSSYEQYF
>TRBV27
CASSSSSARGTQYF
>TRBV11-2
CASSLGRPNTEAFF
>TRBV6-5
CASSYSRLAPSTDTQYF
>TRBV30
CAWSVGGRAWGILETQYF